Shown below are 18 T cell receptor beta chains from a single sample sequenced in a study of cytotoxic CD8 clonotypes in ibrutinib-treated CLL (dated by TCRdb to 2020 to 2023). Library method: the immunoSEQ multiplex PCR assay. This immuneACCESS table, as held by TCRdb, lists in-frame sequences with V and J called but not all clones. Of the missing ones, under half trace to an unresolved V gene in checked studies; the others have no known cause. This sample is represented by hundreds of thousands of clones; roughly 67% of them were singletons. The ten largest clones capture roughly 6.3% of the sample. The specimen was PBMCs, collected after 36 months of ibrutinib treatment. The receptors were sampled from a human donor with chronic lymphocytic leukemia.

The genes are TRBV7-6 and TRBJ2-7; D not certain. CDR3 length: 12 residues. The germline CDR1 and CDR2 sequences are SGHVS and FNYEAQ. V was trimmed by 4 bases and J by 3 bases, leaving 7 bases between them. The CDR3: CASSSNIYEQYF. In DNA, the CDR3 is TGTGCCAGCAGCTCAAACATCTACGAGCAGTACTTC.

This clone was observed a few times. This chain uses TRBV13 with TRBJ1-5; 7 nucleotides match TRBD1. Germline CDR1 and CDR2: PRHDT and FYEKMQ (reference sequence). With V trimmed by 1 base and J by 6 bases, 0 bases remained unmatched. This CDR3 spans 13 amino acids. The CDR3 spells CASSLEGAQPQHF. As DNA, the CDR3 is TGTGCCAGCAGCTTAGAGGGGGCTCAGCCCCAGCATTTT.

The genes are TRBV25-1 and TRBJ1-1; unclear D gene. Trimming shortened V by 1 base and J by 3 bases, and 3 bases separated the two germline ends. The CDR3 consists of 12 residues. Germline assignment: CDR1 MGHDK and CDR2 SYGVNS. CDR3 nucleotides: TGTGCCAGCAGTGAATGGGACACTGAAGCTTTCTTT. Its protein product is CASSEWDTEAFF.

The V gene is TRBV2, the J gene TRBJ1-1, with D hard to call. Germline CDR1 reads SNHLY; CDR2 reads FYNNEI. Trimming stripped 0 bases from V and 2 bases from J, with 10 bases between. The CDR3 runs 15 residues. The CDR3 here is CASSEALHINTEAFF. In nucleotides, the CDR3 is TGTGCCAGCAGTGAAGCGCTACACATCAACACTGAAGCTTTCTTT.

This clone was picked up a small number of times. The rearrangement joins TRBV4-1 to TRBJ2-6; D is unresolved. V was trimmed by 11 bases and J by 10 bases, leaving 9 bases between them. From germline, CDR1 is MGHRA and CDR2 YSYEKL. The CDR3 is made up of 10 amino acids. For the CDR3, the DNA is TGCGCCGACGACCGTAACGTCCTGACTTTC. Translation gives CADDRNVLTF.

The sample holds a few counts of this clone. This chain joins TRBV2 and TRBJ2-1; the D gene could be TRBD1 or TRBD2 (5 bases each). V was shortened by 11 bases and J by 3 bases, with 8 bases between the two germline ends. Per germline, CDR1 SNHLY and CDR2 FYNNEI. The CDR3 is 11 amino acids. CDR3 nucleotide sequence: TGTGCCTCGGGGCACTACAATGAGCAGTTCTTC. Its translation is CASGHYNEQFF.

This sequence joins TRBV5-1 and TRBJ2-1; 12 bases map to TRBD2. With 7 bases clipped from V and 6 bases from J, the junction kept 2 bases outside the gene matches. The V gene's germline CDR1 is SGHRS and CDR2 YFSETQ. The CDR3 contains 13 residues. The CDR3 loop reads CASLLAGGNEQFF. The CDR3 DNA is TGCGCCAGCCTACTAGCGGGGGGCAATGAGCAGTTCTTC.

The CDR3 DNA sequence: TGTGCCAGCGGCGAAATAACTAGCGGTCGGTACGAGCAGTACTTC. Translated, it gives CASGEITSGRYEQYF. This sequence joins TRBV6-6 and TRBJ2-7; 8 nucleotides align to TRBD2. The germline gives CDR1 MNHNY, CDR2 SVGAGI (reference sequence). The CDR3 extends over 15 amino acids. Trimming cost V 8 bases and J 4 bases; bases outside gene matches: 13.

This chain joins TRBV5-1 and TRBJ2-1; D remains ambiguous. Deletions cut 3 bases from V and 0 bases from J, with 10 bases between. CDR3 size: 15 residues. Looked up from germline, CDR1 is SGHRS and CDR2 is YFSETQ. CDR3 bases: TGCGCCAGCAGCTCCGCGCTTAGCTCCTACAATGAGCAGTTCTTC. Translated, it gives CASSSALSSYNEQFF.

This chain joins TRBV15 and TRBJ2-5; 7 bases match TRBD2. This CDR3 has 14 amino acids. The germline V gene has CDR1 LNHNV and CDR2 YYDKDF (reference sequence). Trimming removed 2 bases from V and 5 bases from J; junction bases left unmatched: 5. The CDR3 spells CATSRTEGGETQYF. The DNA of the CDR3 is TGTGCCACCAGCAGAACCGAGGGAGGGGAGACCCAGTACTTC.

V and J are TRBV27 and TRBJ1-5; 8 bases match TRBD1. CDR3 length equals 15 residues. The V gene's germline CDR1 is MNHEY and CDR2 SMNVEV (reference sequence). Trimming removed 5 bases from V and 7 bases from J; junction bases left unmatched: 10. The CDR3 region is CASSPTGQGRQPQHF. CDR3 in DNA: TGTGCCAGCAGTCCAACAGGACAGGGACGACAGCCCCAGCATTTT.

This clone was detected only a few times. The J gene is TRBJ2-4, the V gene TRBV5-1; TRBD1 might be the D (5 bases). This CDR3 is 13 amino acids long. V was trimmed by 2 bases and J by 5 bases, leaving 8 bases between them. CDR1 and CDR2 from the germline V gene are SGHRS and YFSETQ. CDR3 sequence: CASSFQGENIQYF. Written as DNA, the CDR3 is TGCGCCAGCAGCTTCCAAGGGGAAAACATTCAGTACTTC.

This clone is a singleton in its sample. The chain combines TRBV5-4 with TRBJ2-7; D possibly matches TRBD1 or TRBD2 (5 bases each). The V and J ends lost 3 bases and 1 base respectively, with 11 bases between them. The CDR3 is 14 amino acids. Germline V lookup: CDR1 SGHNT, CDR2 YYREEE (reference sequence). Here the CDR3 reads CASSSRDGSYEQYF. The CDR3 bases are TGTGCCAGCAGCTCCCGGGACGGTTCCTACGAGCAGTACTTC.

V gene TRBV5-1 combines with J gene TRBJ2-1; D unresolved. The CDR3 length is 15 residues. The germline V gene has CDR1 SGHRS and CDR2 YFSETQ. Trimming took off 6 bases at V and 0 bases at J, with 13 bases between the two ends. The CDR3 region has the DNA TGCGCCAGCAAGGTTGGCGCTAGCTCCTACAATGAGCAGTTCTTC. The encoded protein is CASKVGASSYNEQFF.

The chain is built from TRBV28 and TRBJ1-4, with TRBD1 identical over 9 bases. Germline values: CDR1 MDHEN, CDR2 SYDVKM. Trimming took 5 bases from V and 3 from J; bases not matched to a gene: 19. This CDR3 has 20 amino acids. CDR3 in amino acids: CASSLTGGAAIKAANEKLFF. CDR3 nucleotides: TGTGCCAGCAGTCTTACAGGGGGCGCGGCCATTAAAGCGGCTAATGAAAAACTGTTTTTT.

V usage is TRBV7-9 and J usage is TRBJ2-3, with D tentatively TRBD2 (6 bases). The CDR3 extends over 13 amino acids. With 8 bases removed from V and 0 bases from J, the gap between germline ends came to 9 bases. Germline loops: CDR1 SEHNR, CDR2 FQNEAQ (reference sequence). The CDR3 nucleotides are TGTGCCAGCTGGAGCGGGAGCACAGATACGCAGTATTTT. This gives the protein CASWSGSTDTQYF.

The chain uses TRBV10-3 and TRBJ1-2; D gene uncertain. The V gene lost 6 bases and the J gene lost 4 bases, with 9 bases spanning the gap. This CDR3 contains 12 residues. CDR1 ENHRY and CDR2 SYGVKD come from the germline V gene. The CDR3 loop is CAIRVLGYGYTF. DNA of the CDR3: TGTGCCATCAGAGTGTTGGGCTATGGCTACACCTTC.

The chain recombines TRBV28 with TRBJ1-1; tentatively, D is TRBD1 (6 bases). The CDR3 runs to 15 residues. V dropped 2 bases and J dropped 1 base, with 11 bases sitting between them. Per the germline V gene, CDR1 is MDHEN and CDR2 is SYDVKM. CDR3 protein: CASSLRRGRNTEAFF. For the CDR3, the DNA is TGTGCCAGCAGTTTACGGAGGGGGAGGAACACTGAAGCTTTCTTT.